The 25 T cell receptor beta chains below all came from one sample that was sequenced in a study of blood T cells in healthy people across ages. Together with a sample-barcoded 5' primer, a J-beta primer mix was included in a second PCR lasting roughly 6 to 12 cycles. TCRdb reprocessed the 5' RACE reads with MiXCR, giving one entry per CDR3 protein. This sample carries about 970,000 distinct CDR3 sequences, about 51% of them seen once, and the ten largest clones take about a fifth. Material for sequencing was blood. All receptors derive from a woman in her sixties or seventies in good health.

The chain carries TRBV20-1 and TRBJ2-5, with D uncertain. The CDR3 runs 10 residues. CDR1 is DFQATT, CDR2 SNEGSKA, per germline (reference sequence). V was cut by 8 bases and J by 5 bases, with 9 bases left in between. The CDR3, as DNA: TGCAGTTTCACCGGGGAGACCCAGTACTTC. As protein: CSFTGETQYF.

The chain uses TRBV28 and TRBJ2-1; D possibly corresponds to TRBD1 (6 bases). The V gene's germline CDR1 is MDHEN and CDR2 SYDVKM. V was shortened by 5 bases and J by 6 bases, with 14 bases between the two germline ends. This CDR3 region has 14 residues. In nucleotides, the CDR3 is TGTGCCAGCAGTACTAACAGGGCCTTCAATGAGCAGTTCTTC. Its protein is CASSTNRAFNEQFF.

This chain uses TRBV9 with TRBJ2-4; no firm D call. Gene TRBJ2-7 matches the end of the DNA better, so the J call may be wrong. CDR3 length equals 14 residues. Germline lookup yields CDR1 SGDLS and CDR2 YYNGEE. CDR3 coding DNA: TGTGCCAGCAGCGTAAATAGGTTTGACTACGAGCAGTACTTC. It is translated as CASSVNRFDYEQYF.

V usage is TRBV29-1 and J usage is TRBJ2-1; D is ambiguous. The CDR3 spans 12 residues. V was shortened by 7 bases and J by 12 bases, with 19 bases between the two germline ends. The germline V gene has CDR1 SQVTM and CDR2 ANQGSEA. CDR3 residues: CSAPYQAGGQFF. In DNA, the CDR3 is TGCAGCGCCCCCTACCAGGCCGGCGGGCAGTTCTTC.

This rearrangement joins TRBV29-1 to TRBJ2-1, with D uncertain. The ends were cut back, 3 bases at V and 5 bases at J, with 8 bases in the middle. This CDR3 region has 12 residues. Looked up from germline, CDR1 is SQVTM and CDR2 is ANQGSEA. The DNA for the CDR3 is TGCAGCGTTGACTACCCACACAATGAGCAGTTCTTC. Protein: CSVDYPHNEQFF.

As to this clonotype: A much bigger clone sits one base away, suggesting this may be a read error. This chain links TRBV29-1 with TRBJ2-3; no reliable D call. CDR3 size: 12 residues. Germline CDR1 reads SQVTM; CDR2 reads ANQGSEA. CDR3 in DNA: TGCAGCGTGACCCCTCCCACAGATATGCAGTATTTT. It specifies CSVTPPTDMQYF.

This clonotype was counted ten times or more. The J gene is TRBJ2-7, the V gene TRBV29-1; 9 bases agree with TRBD2. The CDR3 consists of 14 residues. The trim removed 6 bases at V and 0 bases at J, leaving 6 bases unmatched. Germline assignment: CDR1 SQVTM and CDR2 ANQGSEA. CDR3: CSVGTSRISYEQYF. As DNA, the CDR3 is TGCAGCGTCGGGACTAGCCGTATCTCCTACGAGCAGTACTTC.

The gene calls are TRBV10-3 and TRBJ2-1, with D perhaps assigned TRBD1 or TRBD2 (5 bases each). The germline V gene has CDR1 ENHRY and CDR2 SYGVKD. The CDR3 runs to 14 residues. With 0 bases removed from V and 10 bases from J, the gap between germline ends came to 13 bases. Written as DNA, the CDR3 is TGTGCCATCAGTGAGTCGGGGACCCCCCAAGAGCAGTTCTTC. This sequence encodes CAISESGTPQEQFF.

The V gene is TRBV6-5, the J gene TRBJ2-1, with D maybe TRBD2 (5 bases). The closer fit of TRBJ2-7 to the DNA end suggests the J call may be wrong. Germline lookup yields CDR1 MNHEY and CDR2 SVGAGI. The CDR3 runs 13 residues. The CDR3 region is CASGYGKYNEQYF. CDR3 DNA sequence: TGTGCCAGCGGCTACGGGAAGTACAATGAGCAGTACTTC.

The chain couples TRBV6-1 to TRBJ2-5, with 7 positions matching TRBD1. The CDR3 totals 14 residues. Trimming removed 4 bases from V and 5 bases from J; junction bases left unmatched: 7. Per germline, CDR1 MNHNS and CDR2 SASEGT. In DNA, the CDR3 is TGTGCCAGCAGTGCCCAAGGGGGCTATGAGACCCAGTACTTC. It is translated as CASSAQGGYETQYF.

The chain uses TRBV7-2 and TRBJ2-5; tentatively, D is TRBD1 or TRBD2 (5 bases each). With the DNA end fitting TRBJ2-7 better, the J assignment may be wrong. Germline V lookup: CDR1 SGHTA, CDR2 FQGNSA. The CDR3 extends over 14 amino acids. CDR3 DNA sequence: TGTGCCAGCAGCTTAAGCAGGGAGAGTTACGAGCAGTACTTC. Translated: CASSLSRESYEQYF.

This clonotype turned up a few times. The chain uses TRBV9 and TRBJ2-3; the match to TRBD1 covers 7 bases. The CDR3 has 15 residues. Germline lookup yields CDR1 SGDLS and CDR2 YYNGEE. V lost 3 bases and J lost 2; bases outside the gene matches: 6. Written as DNA, the CDR3 is TGTGCCAGCAGCGCGAGGACAGGAGCCACAGATACGCAGTATTTT. As protein: CASSARTGATDTQYF.

This chain uses TRBV5-1 with TRBJ2-1; D not certain. Germline CDR1 reads SGHRS; CDR2 reads YFSETQ. V was shortened by 3 bases and J by 2 bases, with 9 bases between the two germline ends. This CDR3 is built from 14 residues. In DNA form, the CDR3 reads TGCGCCAGCAGCTATGGAGAAACCTACAATGAGCAGTTCTTC. Translated: CASSYGETYNEQFF.

This rearrangement joins TRBV4-2 to TRBJ2-3; D perhaps matches TRBD2 (6 bases). CDR1 and CDR2 from the germline V gene are LGHNA and YNFKEQ. Trimming shortened V by 4 bases and J by 4 bases, and 21 bases separated the two germline ends. This CDR3 has 17 residues. In DNA, the CDR3 is TGTGCCAGCAGCCCCCGCGGCGGCGGGGACCCTCCAGATACGCAGTATTTT. Its translation: CASSPRGGGDPPDTQYF.

The chain carries TRBV2 and TRBJ2-5; 7 positions match TRBD2. V was pared by 7 bases and J by 4 bases, with 12 bases of the junction left unmatched. Germline V gene data show CDR1 as SNHLY and CDR2 as FYNNEI. The CDR3 is made up of 15 amino acids. The CDR3 nucleotides are TGTGCCAGCATGGCCAGCGGGAATCGGGGAGAGACCCAGTACTTC. Its protein product is CASMASGNRGETQYF.

The chain is built from TRBV12-3 or TRBV12-4 and TRBJ2-1; 8 bases line up with TRBD1. The CDR3 has 17 amino acids. The trim removed 4 bases at V and 8 bases at J, leaving 16 bases unmatched. CDR3 region: CASSWVPAGGSQHEQFF. The CDR3 bases are TGTGCCAGCAGTTGGGTCCCCGCAGGGGGCTCCCAGCATGAGCAGTTCTTC.

The chain uses TRBV20-1 and TRBJ1-6, with TRBD1 identical over 12 bases. J lost 10 bases, V lost 1 base, and 2 bases had no gene match. The germline V gene has CDR1 DFQATT and CDR2 SNEGSKA (reference sequence). The CDR3 is 14 amino acids. The CDR3 reads CSARAGTGGSPLHF. CDR3 coding DNA: TGCAGTGCTAGAGCCGGGACAGGGGGCTCACCCCTCCACTTT.

About this clonotype itself: The junction shows a germline mismatch at one end, possibly a read error. This chain uses TRBV15 with TRBJ2-1, with TRBD2 matching 7 bases. This CDR3 comprises 16 residues. Germline V gene sequence: CDR1 LNHNV, CDR2 YYDKDF (reference sequence). The CDR3 DNA reads TGCGCCACCAGCAGAGGCAGGGAGGGCAGCTACAATGAGCGGTTCTTC. Amino acids: CATSRGREGSYNERFF.

This clonotype was found a few times. The rearrangement joins TRBV27 to TRBJ1-2; TRBD1 matches 9 bases. V lost 6 bases and J lost 4; bases outside the gene matches: 6. Germline V gives CDR1 MNHEY, CDR2 SMNVEV (reference sequence). CDR3 length: 14 amino acids. Written as DNA, the CDR3 is TGTGCCAGCAGACCGGGACAGGGAGTCTATGGCTACACCTTC. It specifies CASRPGQGVYGYTF.

This clonotype was seen a few times. The chain is built from TRBV6-5 and TRBJ2-3; D is possibly TRBD1 or TRBD2 (5 bases each). The CDR3 is 13 amino acids. V lost 5 bases and J 10 bases, leaving 16 bases between the germline ends. Germline V gene data show CDR1 as MNHEY and CDR2 as SVGAGI. As DNA, the CDR3 is TGTGCCAGCAGTGCCCCTTCGTTGGGGGCGCAGTATTTT. Its translation: CASSAPSLGAQYF.

The V call is TRBV20-1, the J call TRBJ2-3; no reliable D call. Deletions cut 2 bases from V and 6 bases from J, with 15 bases between. CDR1 and CDR2 (germline): DFQATT, SNEGSKA (reference sequence). The CDR3 consists of 14 residues. The CDR3 loop is CSARKNDQWDTQYF. The CDR3 nucleotides are TGCAGTGCTAGAAAAAATGACCAGTGGGATACGCAGTATTTT.

V gene TRBV28 combines with J gene TRBJ2-6; D remains unclear. This CDR3 spans 15 amino acids. Deletions cut 2 bases from V and 2 bases from J, with 7 bases between. The germline gives CDR1 MDHEN, CDR2 SYDVKM. Here the CDR3 DNA reads TGTGCCAGCAGTTTACGGCTTGCTGGGGCCAACGTCCTGACTTTC. Residues: CASSLRLAGANVLTF.

In its sample, this clonotype was seen a few times. The V gene is TRBV9, the J gene TRBJ2-5; 10 nucleotides align to TRBD1. Germline V gives CDR1 SGDLS, CDR2 YYNGEE. The CDR3 sequence is 13 residues long. V shed 0 bases, J shed 11 bases, and the junction held 4 bases outside the gene matches. In nucleotides, the CDR3 is TGTGCCAGCAGCGTAGGACAGGGGGCAATGCAGTACTTC. Encoded protein: CASSVGQGAMQYF.

The chain recombines TRBV24-1 with TRBJ2-7; D remains ambiguous. The V end lost 0 bases, the J end lost 3 bases, and 5 bases lay between the germline ends. The CDR3 contains 13 residues. Per the germline V gene, CDR1 is KGHDR and CDR2 is SFDVKD. The CDR3 spells CATSDLGSYEQYF. The CDR3 DNA sequence: TGTGCCACCAGTGATTTGGGTAGCTACGAGCAGTACTTC.

The V gene is TRBV6-2 or TRBV6-3, the J gene TRBJ2-7; tentative D call: TRBD1 (6 bases). CDR3 length: 14 amino acids. Germline CDR1 is MNHEY and CDR2 is SVGEGT. Trimming shortened V by 5 bases and J by 2 bases, and 13 bases separated the two germline ends. DNA for the CDR3: TGTGCCAGCAGTAATCCGGGACAAGCCTACGAGCAGTACTTC. This gives the protein CASSNPGQAYEQYF.